A selection of T cell receptor beta chains follows, all from one sample in a study of cytomegalovirus exposure and HLA in healthy donors. Libraries were prepared by immunoSEQ multiplex PCR; TCRdb keeps only in-frame clonotypes and omits some of them. The sample includes some 150,000 clones, about 81% seen only once; the top ten take roughly 8%. Sequenced material: PBMCs. These receptors all stem from a woman aged 45-65 years in good health and CMV-seropositive. CDR3s include the opening cysteine and the closing phenylalanine or tryptophan. D genes are given only for firm matches. Some rows mark clone size as missing; the rest say once, few, many or name a class of expanded clone.

clone_size | j_call | d_call | v_call | cdr3_aa | cdr3_nt
few | TRBJ2-3 | TRBD2 | TRBV7-3 | CASQRGASTDTQYF | TGTGCCAGCCAGCGGGGGGCTAGCACAGATACGCAGTATTTT
NA | TRBJ1-6 | NA | TRBV27 | CASSFIQENSPLHF | TGTGCCAGCAGTTTTATACAGGAAAATTCACCCCTCCACTTT
NA | TRBJ1-5 | TRBD1 | TRBV19 | CASSPRLGQESNQPQHF | TGTGCCAGTAGTCCCCGCCTTGGACAGGAAAGCAATCAGCCCCAGCATTTT
NA | TRBJ2-1 | NA | TRBV5-1 | CASSLGQSQFF | TGCGCCAGCAGCTTGGGACAGTCCCAGTTCTTC
once | TRBJ2-3 | TRBD2 | TRBV5-4 | CASSLSGGRSYTQYF | TGTGCCAGCAGCTTGTCGGGGGGTCGTTCGTATACGCAGTATTTT
NA | TRBJ2-7 | TRBD1 | TRBV28 | CASSLPPRQGVYEQYF | TGTGCCAGCAGTTTACCCCCCCGACAGGGGGTCTACGAGCAGTACTTC
NA | TRBJ2-7 | TRBD1 | TRBV9 | CASSVTGTTGLDGQYF | TGTGCCAGCAGCGTTACCGGTACGACAGGGTTGGACGGGCAGTACTTC
NA | TRBJ1-1 | NA | TRBV5-4 | CASSLGLRPTEAFF | TGTGCCAGCAGCTTGGGGCTCAGGCCTACTGAAGCTTTCTTT
NA | TRBJ2-5 | TRBD2 | TRBV9 | CASSVGRTSGTQTQYF | TGTGCCAGCAGCGTAGGGCGGACTAGCGGGACTCAGACCCAGTACTTC
NA | TRBJ1-2 | NA | TRBV7-2 | CASSLGRGHYGYTF | TGTGCCAGCAGCTTGGGCAGGGGCCACTATGGCTACACCTTC
NA | TRBJ2-3 | NA | TRBV7-7 | CASSPLLTGTQNNADTQYF | TGTGCTAGCAGCCCTCTACTTACCGGGACTCAAAACAACGCAGATACGCAGTATTTT
NA | TRBJ1-5 | NA | TRBV27 | CASSLSSGNQPQHF | TGTGCCAGCAGTTTATCTTCAGGCAATCAGCCCCAGCATTTT
NA | TRBJ1-1 | TRBD1 | TRBV18 | CASSLGQGSAFF | TGTGCCAGCTCCCTGGGACAGGGATCAGCTTTCTTT
NA | TRBJ2-4 | TRBD1 | TRBV19 | CASSPPDRENIQYF | TGTGCCAGTAGTCCCCCAGACAGGGAGAACATTCAGTACTTC